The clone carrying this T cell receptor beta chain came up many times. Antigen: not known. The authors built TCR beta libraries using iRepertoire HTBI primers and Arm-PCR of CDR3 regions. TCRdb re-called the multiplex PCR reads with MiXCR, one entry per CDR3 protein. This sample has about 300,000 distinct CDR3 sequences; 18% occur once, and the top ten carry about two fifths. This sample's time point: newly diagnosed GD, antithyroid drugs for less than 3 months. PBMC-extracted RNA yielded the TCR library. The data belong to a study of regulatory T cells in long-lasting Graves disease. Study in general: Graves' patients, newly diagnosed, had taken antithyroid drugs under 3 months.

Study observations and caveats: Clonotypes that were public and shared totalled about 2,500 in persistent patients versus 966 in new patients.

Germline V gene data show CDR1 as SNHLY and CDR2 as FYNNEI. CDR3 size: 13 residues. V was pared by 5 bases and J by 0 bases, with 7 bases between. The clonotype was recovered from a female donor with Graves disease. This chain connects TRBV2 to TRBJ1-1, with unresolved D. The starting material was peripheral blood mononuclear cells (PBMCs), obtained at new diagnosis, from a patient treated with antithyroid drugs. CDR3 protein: CASSYSMNTEAFF. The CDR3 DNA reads TGTGCCAGCAGTTACAGCATGAACACTGAAGCTTTCTTT. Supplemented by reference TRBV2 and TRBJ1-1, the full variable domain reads EPEVTQTPSHQVTQMGQEVILRCVPISNHLYFYWYRQILGQKVEFLVSFYNNEISEKSEIFDDQFSVERPDGSNFTLKIRSTKLEDSAMYFCASSYSMNTEAFFGQGTRLTVV.